This T cell receptor beta chain was profiled in a study of regulatory T cells in long-lasting Graves disease. Time point here: newly diagnosed GD, antithyroid drugs for less than 3 months. The TCR library used RNA extracted from PBMCs. The CDR3 runs to 19 residues. Trimming stripped 3 bases from V and 2 bases from J, with 23 bases between. CDR1 and CDR2 (germline): LGHDT, YNNKEL (reference sequence). Assembly of TCR beta libraries relied on iRepertoire HTBI primers together with Arm-PCR of CDR3 regions. TCRdb reanalysed the multiplex PCR reads using MiXCR and keeps one entry per CDR3 protein. The sample holds more than 450,000 distinct CDR3 sequences, around 12% seen once. The same data also went into a second study, on T cells in Graves' hyperthyroidism and ophthalmopathy. Per that study: Before onset, ophthalmopathy was predicted by the model a median around 6 months earlier.

The clonotype originates from a woman aged 25 to 45 with Graves disease. Sequencing used peripheral blood mononuclear cells (PBMCs), obtained at new diagnosis, from a patient treated with antithyroid drugs. The chain links TRBV3-1 to TRBJ2-1; D tentatively reads TRBD1 or TRBD2 (5 bases each). The CDR3 nucleotides are TGTGCCAGCAGCCACCGAGGGGCGGTTCCCGCCGGTCCCTACAATGAGCAGTTCTTC. As protein: CASSHRGAVPAGPYNEQFF.